The T cell receptor (beta chain) under discussion was sequenced for a study of cytomegalovirus exposure and HLA in healthy donors. Study-level information: Around 76% of 300 to 450 genotyped donors fell in the Caucasian-associated ancestry cluster. Study-level findings and limits: The authors considered a cluster of highly shared sequence variants likely to be a sequencing artifact. The only immune exposure information that was available was CMV serostatus.

Notes on this clone: Antigen: not known.

Donors had nominal health at sampling but likely had unrecorded immune exposures. The study ran its PCR with 60 Vbeta and 13 Jbeta primers. Assay: immunoSEQ multiplex PCR; the TCRdb copy retains only in-frame clones and omits some. The sample lists some 220,000 clones, about 85% occurring once. Germline CDR1 reads LNHDA; CDR2 reads SQIVND (reference sequence). The CDR3 has 13 residues. V dropped 3 bases and J dropped 4 bases, with 9 bases sitting between them. Sequences were obtained from PBMCs. The gene calls are TRBV19 and TRBJ2-5; D might be TRBD1 (7 bases). The TCR sequence derives from a girl aged 2 to 9 in good health and CMV-seronegative. The CDR3, as DNA: TGTGCCAGTAGTATGCAGGGGGGAGAGACCCAGTACTTC. As protein: CASSMQGGETQYF. The full variable domain, with the rest looked up from reference TRBV19 and TRBJ2-5, is DGGITQSPKYLFRKEGQNVTLSCEQNLNHDAMYWYRQDPGQGLRLIYYSQIVNDFQKGDIAEGYSVSREKKESFPLTVTSAQKNPTAFYLCASSMQGGETQYFGPGTRLLVL.